This T cell receptor beta chain emerged from a study of identical twins. V was cut by 5 bases and J by 5 bases, with 14 bases left in between. This CDR3 region has 13 residues. Germline loops: CDR1 DFQATT, CDR2 SNEGSKA (reference sequence). Study-wide results and limits: In beta out-of-frame sequences, the excess sharing between twins was weaker. Clonotypes of the beta chain that were abundant in cord blood carried fewer insertions (memory repertoires showed none).

All donors were healthy, and all were Caucasian. This clonotype showed up just a few times. No antigen is known for it. A template switching step contributed a universal primer site, while unique molecular identifiers were present in the cDNA. Each CDR3 protein gets one entry after TCRdb re-called the 5' RACE reads with MiXCR. The table has 700,000 to 950,000 distinct CDR3 sequences, 10% to 15% seen once; the top ten hold roughly 1.5%. These sequences were also reported in another study, on yellow fever vaccine responses in identical twins.

This receptor was identified in a young woman in good health. The source material was PBMCs. V usage is TRBV20-1 and J usage is TRBJ2-3, with D perhaps TRBD2 (5 bases). The CDR3 nucleotides are TGCAGTGCTGCCAGCGGAGCAGAAGATACGCAGTATTTT. This translates into CSAASGAEDTQYF.